A single sample gave rise to the 9 T cell receptor beta chains below, sequenced in a study of cytomegalovirus exposure and HLA in healthy donors. PCR employed 60 Vbeta and 13 Jbeta primers. Measured with immunoSEQ multiplex PCR; TCRdb has only the in-frame clones, and not every one. The sample yields about 190,000 clones, 65% to 90% seen once. Sequences were obtained from PBMCs. These receptors originate from a man aged 35 to 55 in good health and CMV-seropositive.

The chain has TRBV5-1 and TRBJ1-4; tentative D call: TRBD1 (6 bases). Germline CDR1 SGHRS, CDR2 YFSETQ. V was clipped by 2 bases and J by 4 bases, with 12 bases between them. The CDR3 consists of 15 residues. The CDR3 nucleotides are TGCGCCAGCAGCTTTACGGGGGGCTATAATGAAAAACTGTTTTTT. It translates to CASSFTGGYNEKLFF.

The rearrangement links TRBV7-9 to TRBJ2-1; 8 bases match TRBD1. CDR1 and CDR2 from the germline V gene are SEHNR and FQNEAQ (reference sequence). V gave up 5 bases and J gave up 4 bases; unmatched junction bases: 7. The CDR3 is 15 amino acids. The CDR3, as DNA: TGTGCCAGCAGCCAAAAAGACAGGGGTTACAATGAGCAGTTCTTC. Translation gives CASSQKDRGYNEQFF.

The chain has TRBV27 and TRBJ2-7, with D maybe TRBD2 (5 bases). Germline assignment: CDR1 MNHEY and CDR2 SMNVEV (reference sequence). CDR3 length equals 14 residues. V lost 2 bases and J lost 1, with 9 bases in between. This CDR3 reads CASSLIGESYEQYF. The DNA of the CDR3 is TGTGCCAGCAGTTTAATCGGGGAGTCCTACGAGCAGTACTTC.

The CDR3 bases are TGTGCCAGCAGCACGGGACAGGGGGTGGCCGGGGAGCTGTTTTTT. Its translation: CASSTGQGVAGELFF. This chain uses TRBV9 with TRBJ2-2; 11 bases are a match to TRBD1. Losses at the gene ends were 4 bases for V and 6 bases for J; bases not matched to a gene: 5. Germline CDR1 and CDR2: SGDLS and YYNGEE. The CDR3 contains 15 residues. Combining the CDR3 with reference TRBV9 and TRBJ2-2 gives the whole variable domain DSGVTQTPKHLITATGQRVTLRCSPRSGDLSVYWYQQSLDQGLQFLIQYYNGEERAKGNILERFSAQQFPDLHSELNLSSLELGDSALYFCASSTGQGVAGELFFGEGSRLTVL.

With respect to this clone: The same CDR3 is also encoded by other DNA sequences in this sample. This chain connects TRBV6-5 to TRBJ1-3; D ambiguous. Trimming removed 6 bases at V and 0 bases at J, with 6 bases between. From germline, CDR1 is MNHEY and CDR2 SVGAGI. CDR3 size: 13 residues. The CDR3 DNA follows: TGTGCCAGCAGGCGATACTCTGGAAACACCATATATTTT. This translates into CASRRYSGNTIYF.

The V and J genes are TRBV5-8 and TRBJ2-2; D perhaps matches TRBD1 (7 bases). Germline CDR1 reads SGHTS; CDR2 reads YDEGEE. The ends were cut back, 5 bases at V and 2 bases at J, with 16 bases in the middle. CDR3 length: 16 residues. CDR3 sequence: CASRPGGGANTGELFF. The CDR3 bases are TGTGCCAGCAGACCCGGAGGGGGCGCAAACACCGGGGAGCTGTTTTTT.

This chain uses TRBV7-2 with TRBJ2-7, with D maybe TRBD2 (6 bases). V was cut by 5 bases and J by 0 bases, with 14 bases left in between. Germline CDR1 and CDR2: SGHTA and FQGNSA. This CDR3 comprises 15 residues. CDR3 sequence: CASSVRAGDSYEQYF. Here the CDR3 DNA reads TGTGCCAGCAGCGTCCGAGCGGGTGACTCCTACGAGCAGTACTTC. Looking up the rest from reference TRBV7-2 and TRBJ2-7 gives the full variable domain: GAGVSQSPSNKVTEKGKDVELRCDPISGHTALYWYRQSLGQGLEFLIYFQGNSAPDKSGLPSDRFSAERTGGSVSTLTIQRTQQEDSAVYLCASSVRAGDSYEQYFGPGTRLTVT.

The V gene is TRBV19, the J gene TRBJ2-7; 10 bases align to TRBD1. V lost 6 bases and J lost 5; bases outside the gene matches: 10. This CDR3 contains 15 residues. Germline loops: CDR1 LNHDA, CDR2 SQIVND (reference sequence). CDR3 in DNA: TGTGCCAGTAGCACACTCCCCGGACAGGGGGACGAGCAGTACTTC. Encoded protein: CASSTLPGQGDEQYF.

V is TRBV27 and J is TRBJ1-2; 11 nucleotides align to TRBD1. Germline CDR1 MNHEY, CDR2 SMNVEV (reference sequence). Germline trimming cut 5 bases from V and 4 bases from J; bases unmatched to any gene: 9. The CDR3 has 16 amino acids. The CDR3 loop is CASSVLPGTGGYGYTF. The CDR3 coding sequence is TGTGCCAGCAGTGTCCTCCCCGGGACAGGGGGCTATGGCTACACCTTC.